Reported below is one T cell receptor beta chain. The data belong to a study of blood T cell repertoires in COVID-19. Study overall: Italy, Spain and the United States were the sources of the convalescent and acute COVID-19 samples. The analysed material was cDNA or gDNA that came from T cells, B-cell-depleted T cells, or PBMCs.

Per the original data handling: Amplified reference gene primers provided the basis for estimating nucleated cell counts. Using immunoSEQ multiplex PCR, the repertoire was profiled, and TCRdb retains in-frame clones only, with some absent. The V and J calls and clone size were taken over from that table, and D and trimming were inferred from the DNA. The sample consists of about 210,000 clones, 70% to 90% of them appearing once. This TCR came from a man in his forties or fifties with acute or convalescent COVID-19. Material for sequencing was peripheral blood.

CDR3 nucleotides: TGTGCCAGCTCACCACCTAGGGACAGGTACCAAGAGACCCAGTACTTC. Translating gives CASSPPRDRYQETQYF. V gene TRBV18 combines with J gene TRBJ2-5; 8 bases match TRBD1. Germline lookup yields CDR1 KGHSH and CDR2 LQKENI. Trimming at V came to 0 bases and at J to 0 bases, leaving 3 bases not matched to a gene. This CDR3 spans 16 amino acids.